This T cell receptor (beta chain) was sequenced for a study of graft-versus-host responses after intestinal transplantation. Overall study context: All recipients got anti-thymocyte globulin induction, then tacrolimus and steroids for roughly three years. Whole-study findings and limits: Early HvG declines after transplant were associated with peak circulating GvH clone levels.

The protocol was immunoSEQ multiplex PCR, while the TCRdb copy is restricted to in-frame clones and leaves out a portion. This sample has approximately 82,000 clones, with approximately 92% found just once. The CDR3 has 15 amino acids. Germline V gene lookup returns CDR1 MNHEY and CDR2 SMNVEV (reference sequence). Concerning this clone: The antigen is unknown.

The sample here was unstimulated CD8+ T cells sorted from spleen or lymph node cells, taken before transplant. V is TRBV27 and J is TRBJ2-7; 8 bases map to TRBD2. TRBJ2-1 matches the DNA end more closely, so the J call is doubtful. This receptor was identified in a human donor who was the organ donor for an intestinal transplant. In DNA, the CDR3 is TGTGCCAGCAGTTTAGGGACTAGGGGCCTAAATGAGCAGTTCTTC. It codes for CASSLGTRGLNEQFF.